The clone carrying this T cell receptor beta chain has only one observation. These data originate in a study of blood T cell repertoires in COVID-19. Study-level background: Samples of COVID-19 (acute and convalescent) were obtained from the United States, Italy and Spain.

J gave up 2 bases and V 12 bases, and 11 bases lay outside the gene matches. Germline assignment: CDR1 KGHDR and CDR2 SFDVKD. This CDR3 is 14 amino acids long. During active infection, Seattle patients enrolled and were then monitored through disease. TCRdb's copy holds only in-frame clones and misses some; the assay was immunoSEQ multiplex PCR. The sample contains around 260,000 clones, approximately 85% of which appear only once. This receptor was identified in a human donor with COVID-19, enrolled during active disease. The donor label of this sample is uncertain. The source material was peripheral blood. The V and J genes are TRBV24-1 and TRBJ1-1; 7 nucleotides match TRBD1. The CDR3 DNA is TGTGCCGTTAAGGAGACAGGGCTTAACACTGAAGCTTTCTTT. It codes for CAVKETGLNTEAFF.